These 2 T cell receptor beta chains originate from one sample sequenced in a study of CD8 T cells in Susac syndrome. When the RNA was reverse transcribed, random hexamers were used with an input of about 0.5 to 1 ug. Each CDR3 protein is one row after TCRdb ran MiXCR on the immunoSEQ multiplex PCR reads. The data show 170,000 or so distinct CDR3 sequences, roughly 95% seen once. The sequencing sample was made of CD4+ T cells from PBMCs. These receptor sequences come from a human donor with Susac syndrome.

The chain employs TRBV21-1 and TRBJ1-1. TRBV21-1 is recorded as a pseudogene. The CDR3 extends over 13 amino acids. This CDR3 reads CASSKPRNTEAFF. CDR3 sequence (DNA): TGTGCCAGCAGCAAACCCAGAAACACTGAAGCTTTCTTT.

The rearrangement links TRBV29-1 to TRBJ2-7; D is unresolved. The CDR3 contains 13 residues. Germline V CDR1 and CDR2: SQVTM, ANQGSEA. Trimming took 4 bases from V and 2 from J, leaving 12 bases between them. Here the CDR3 reads CSVGLEATYEQYF. DNA of the CDR3: TGCAGCGTTGGACTTGAAGCTACCTACGAGCAGTACTTC.